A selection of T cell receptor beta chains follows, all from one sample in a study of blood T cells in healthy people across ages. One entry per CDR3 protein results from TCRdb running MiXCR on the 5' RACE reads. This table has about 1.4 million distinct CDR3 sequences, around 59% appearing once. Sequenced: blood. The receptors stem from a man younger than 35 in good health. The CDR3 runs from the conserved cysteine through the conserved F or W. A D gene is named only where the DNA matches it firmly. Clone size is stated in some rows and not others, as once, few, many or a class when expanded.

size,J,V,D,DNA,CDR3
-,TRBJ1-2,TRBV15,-,TGTGCCACCAGCAGAGAGATCTCAAGAGGGGGCTACACCTTC,CATSREISRGGYTF
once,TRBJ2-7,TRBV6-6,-,TGTGCCAGCAGCACTACAAAATACGAGCAGTACTTC,CASSTTKYEQYF
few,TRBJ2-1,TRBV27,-,TGTGCCAGCAGTTTATCGAGAGGCTCCAATGAGCAGTTCTTC,CASSLSRGSNEQFF
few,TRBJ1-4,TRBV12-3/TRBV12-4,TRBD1,TGTGCCAGCAGCCTACAGGGGGAAAAACTGTTTTTT,CASSLQGEKLFF
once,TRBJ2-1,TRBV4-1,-,TGCGCCAGCAGCCAAGATGTTCAGGGATATGAGCAGTTCTTC,CASSQDVQGYEQFF
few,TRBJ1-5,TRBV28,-,TGTGCCAGCAGCCACAGGGTTAGCAATCAGCCCCAGCATTTT,CASSHRVSNQPQHF
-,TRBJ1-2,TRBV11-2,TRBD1,TGTGCCAGCAGCCATCCCGGGACAGAGATTACCTATGGCTACACCTTC,CASSHPGTEITYGYTF
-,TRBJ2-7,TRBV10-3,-,TGTGCCATCAACCAGGGTAATATCTACGAGCAGTACTTC,CAINQGNIYEQYF
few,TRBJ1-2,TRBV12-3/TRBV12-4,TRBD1,TGTGCCAGCAGTTCGTACAGGGGCCCCGCAGCTAACTATGGCTACACCTTC,CASSSYRGPAANYGYTF
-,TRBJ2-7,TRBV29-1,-,TGCAGCGTGTGGGGAGGACAGGATAGCTCCTACGAGCAGTACTTC,CSVWGGQDSSYEQYF
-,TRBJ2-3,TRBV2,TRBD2,TGTGCCAGCAGTGAGGCGGGACTAGCTACAGATACGCAGTATTTT,CASSEAGLATDTQYF
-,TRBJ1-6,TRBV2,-,TGTGCCAGCAGCCCTGGTCAAGTCAGGGCTAATTCACCCCTCCACTTT,CASSPGQVRANSPLHF
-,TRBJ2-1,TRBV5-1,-,TGCGCCAGCAACTTGACCCCCACAGGGTCTTTTAATGAGCAGTTCTTC,CASNLTPTGSFNEQFF
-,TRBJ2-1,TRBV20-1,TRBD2,TGCAGTGCTAAACTAGCGGGAGTACGGAATGAGCAGTTCTTC,CSAKLAGVRNEQFF
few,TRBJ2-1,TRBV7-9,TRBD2,TGTGCCAGCAGCCCACGGACTAGCGGGAGGCTTATAAACAATGAGCAGTTCTTC,CASSPRTSGRLINNEQFF
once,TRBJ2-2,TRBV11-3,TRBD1,TGTGCCAGCAGCTCGGGGACAGGGGGCATCGGGGAGCTGTTTTTT,CASSSGTGGIGELFF
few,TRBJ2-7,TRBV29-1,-,TGCAGCGTTTGTTGGACGATCTCCTACGAGCAGTACTTC,CSVCWTISYEQYF
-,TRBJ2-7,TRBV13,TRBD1,TGTGCCAGCAGCCCGCGGACAGGGGAACCCTACGAGCAGTACTTC,CASSPRTGEPYEQYF
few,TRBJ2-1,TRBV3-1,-,TGTGCCAGCAGCCAAGATACGACTGCCTACAATGAGCAGTTCTTC,CASSQDTTAYNEQFF
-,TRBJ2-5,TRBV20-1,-,TGCAGTGCTAGAGATCCGGTGGGGGGAGAGACCGAGTACTTC,CSARDPVGGETEYF
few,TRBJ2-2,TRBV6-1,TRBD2,TGTGCCAGCAGCCCAAAGGGGACTAGCGGGTCGTTCGCCACCGGGGAGCTGTTTTTT,CASSPKGTSGSFATGELFF
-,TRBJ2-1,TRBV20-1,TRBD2,TGCAGTGCCGGCGGGAGTGGCTACCATGAGCAGTTCTTC,CSAGGSGYHEQFF
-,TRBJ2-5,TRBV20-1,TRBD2,TGCAGTGCTAGCATAACGGGGGGCCAAGAGACCCAGTACTTC,CSASITGGQETQYF
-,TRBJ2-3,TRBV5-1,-,TGCGCCAGCAGCTTGGGCGGGGGCTCAGATACGCAGTATTTT,CASSLGGGSDTQYF
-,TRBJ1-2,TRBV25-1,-,TGTGCCAGCAGTCCTCCGGGACGTTTGGATGGCTACACCTTC,CASSPPGRLDGYTF
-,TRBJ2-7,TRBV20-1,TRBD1,TGCAGTGTTGGGCCGGGACAGGGGGCCTACGAGCAGTACTTC,CSVGPGQGAYEQYF
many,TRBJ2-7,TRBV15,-,TGTGCCACCAGCAGAGGCGGACAGAGCTACGAGCAGTACTTC,CATSRGGQSYEQYF
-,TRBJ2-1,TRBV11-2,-,TGTGCCAGCAGCTTAGCCCGAACCCCCCTCTACGAGCAGTTCTTC,CASSLARTPLYEQFF
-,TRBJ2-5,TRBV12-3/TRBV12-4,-,TGTGCCAGCAGTTCGGGCCCCCCCGGGGCCCAGTACTTC,CASSSGPPGAQYF
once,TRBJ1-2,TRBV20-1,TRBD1,TGCAGTGCGCACAGGGGGGGTAACTATGGCTACACCTTC,CSAHRGGNYGYTF
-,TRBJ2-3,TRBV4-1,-,TGTGCCAGCAGCCAAGTGGCAGGACGCACAGATACGCAGTATTTT,CASSQVAGRTDTQYF
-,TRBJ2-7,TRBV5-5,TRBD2,TGTGCCAGCCAACTAGCGGGAGGTCCCTACGAGCAGTACTTC,CASQLAGGPYEQYF
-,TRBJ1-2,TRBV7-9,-,TGTGCCAGCAACTTAGCGCCGGGGATTAGACCTAACTATGGCTACACCTTC,CASNLAPGIRPNYGYTF
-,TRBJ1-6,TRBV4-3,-,TGCGCCAGCAGCCAAGATCCAGGGGAAAGGTCACCCCTCCACTTT,CASSQDPGERSPLHF
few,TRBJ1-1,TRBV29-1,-,TGCAGCGTGGGAAGGGTGGGGACTGAAGCTTTCTTT,CSVGRVGTEAFF
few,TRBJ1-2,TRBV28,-,TGTGCCAGCAGTTTAGGCAGAGCTAACTATGACTACACCTTC,CASSLGRANYDYTF
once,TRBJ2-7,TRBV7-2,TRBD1,TGTGCCAGCAGCTTCGGACAGGGATCCTACAATGAGCAGTACTTC,CASSFGQGSYNEQYF
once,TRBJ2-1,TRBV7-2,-,TGTGCCAGCAGCTTGCAAGCGGAACCCTCCTACAATGAGCAGTTCTTC,CASSLQAEPSYNEQFF
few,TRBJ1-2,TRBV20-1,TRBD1,TGCAGTGCCACGACAGGGGGCCACTATGGCTACACCTTC,CSATTGGHYGYTF
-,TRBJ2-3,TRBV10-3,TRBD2,TGTGCCATCAAGCTAGCGGGAAGTAGGACAGATACGCAGTATTTT,CAIKLAGSRTDTQYF
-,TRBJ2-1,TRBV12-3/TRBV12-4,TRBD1,TGTGCCAGCAGCAGAGACAGGGAAAACAATGAGCAGTTCTTC,CASSRDRENNEQFF
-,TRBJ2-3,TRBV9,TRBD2,TGTGCCAGCAGCGTAGGGACTAGCCCAAGTGGGGGTACGCAGTATTTT,CASSVGTSPSGGTQYF
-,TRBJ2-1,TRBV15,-,TGTGCCACGAAGCAACGGTTGGGACAATCCAATGAGCAGTTCTTC,CATKQRLGQSNEQFF
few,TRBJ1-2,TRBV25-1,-,TGTGCCAGCAGTGAGGTCGGAGACCGCTATGGCTACACCTTC,CASSEVGDRYGYTF
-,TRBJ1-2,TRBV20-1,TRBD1,TGCAGTGCTAGGCCGAGAGAGGGGACAGGGTCCTATGGCTACACCTTC,CSARPREGTGSYGYTF
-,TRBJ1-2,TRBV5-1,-,TGCGCCAGCAGCTTGGCCTATAGAGGGCATAAGGGCTACACCTTC,CASSLAYRGHKGYTF
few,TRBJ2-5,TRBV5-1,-,TGCGCCAGCAGCTGGGAGGCAGGGCCCCCCCAAGAGACCCAGTACTTC,CASSWEAGPPQETQYF
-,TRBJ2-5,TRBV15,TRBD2,TGTGCCACCAGCAGAGCTAGCGGGGATCAAGAGACCCAGTACTTC,CATSRASGDQETQYF
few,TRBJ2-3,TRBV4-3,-,TGCGCCAGCAGCCAAGAGTGGGGGAGCACAGATACGCAGTATTTT,CASSQEWGSTDTQYF
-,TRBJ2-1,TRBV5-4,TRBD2,TGTGCCAGCAGCCCGCTAGCGGGGGGGCCTGAAGAGCAGTTCTTC,CASSPLAGGPEEQFF
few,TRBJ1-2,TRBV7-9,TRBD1,TGTGCCAGCAGGGGACAGGGGGAGAACTATGGCTACACCTTC,CASRGQGENYGYTF
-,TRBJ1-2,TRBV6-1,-,TGTGCCAGCAGAGCGGACAGCCGGCCTAACTATGGCTACACCTTC,CASRADSRPNYGYTF
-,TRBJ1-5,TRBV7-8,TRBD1,TGTGCCAGCAGCCCAAGGGGGCCCCCTGGAGATCAGCCCCAGCATTTT,CASSPRGPPGDQPQHF
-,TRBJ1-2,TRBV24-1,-,TGTGCCACCAGTGACTTTTCTGCGGGGCTGGGGCCTTATGGCTACACCTTC,CATSDFSAGLGPYGYTF
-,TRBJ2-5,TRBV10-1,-,TGCGCCAGCAGTGAAGGGGGACAACAAGAGACCCAGTACTTC,CASSEGGQQETQYF
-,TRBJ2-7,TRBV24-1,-,TGTGCCACCAGTGATCCTGACACAGCGGAGCAGTACTTC,CATSDPDTAEQYF
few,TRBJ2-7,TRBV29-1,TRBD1,TGCAGCGTTATCCCGACAGGGCTATCCTACGAGCAGTACTTC,CSVIPTGLSYEQYF
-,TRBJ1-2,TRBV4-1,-,TGCGCCAGCAGCCCCTTAGAAGGGGCGCGGGGCAATGGCTACACCTTC,CASSPLEGARGNGYTF
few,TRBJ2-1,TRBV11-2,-,TGTGCCAGCAGCTTAGACGGCGGGCAGTTCTTC,CASSLDGGQFF
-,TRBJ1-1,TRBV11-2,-,TGTGCCAGCAGCTTTGATCCCCAACACACTGAAGCTTTCTTT,CASSFDPQHTEAFF